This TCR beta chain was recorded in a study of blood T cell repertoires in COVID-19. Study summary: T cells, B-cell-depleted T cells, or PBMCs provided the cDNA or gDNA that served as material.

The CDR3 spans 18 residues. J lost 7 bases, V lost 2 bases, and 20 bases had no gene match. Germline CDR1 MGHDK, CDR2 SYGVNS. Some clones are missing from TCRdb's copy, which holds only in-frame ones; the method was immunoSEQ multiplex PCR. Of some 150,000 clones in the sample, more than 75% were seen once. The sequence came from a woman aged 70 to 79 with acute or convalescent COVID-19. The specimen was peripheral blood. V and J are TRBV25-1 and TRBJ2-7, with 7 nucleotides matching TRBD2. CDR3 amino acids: CASSEVGRVGLHLLEQYF. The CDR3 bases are TGTGCCAGCAGTGAAGTTGGGAGGGTGGGACTTCACCTCCTTGAGCAGTACTTC.